This T cell receptor (beta chain) emerged from a study of post-analysis software for immune sequencing data. Study-wide results and limits: Normalized Chao1 diversity in multiple sclerosis patients fell significantly below that of controls. There were several TRBV segments more frequent in patients than controls, and TRBV5-6, TRBV5-1 and TRBV20-1 were among them. Batch-matched samples strongly co-clustered by F measure.

A word on this clonotype: Its specificity is not known.

The germline V gene encodes CDR1 LNHNV and CDR2 YYDKDF (reference sequence). Trimming took off 6 bases at V and 1 base at J, with 13 bases between the two ends. CDR3 length equals 15 residues. The TCR beta cDNA libraries carried unique molecular identifiers. TCRdb reprocessed the PCR reads via MiXCR and lists one record per CDR3 protein. Of 350,000 to 500,000 distinct CDR3 sequences listed, about 39% were seen once; the top ten hold approximately 7.6%. V and J are TRBV15 and TRBJ2-1; possibly TRBD2 for D (5 bases). The clonotype comes from a girl aged 2 to 9 with multiple sclerosis. Sequences were obtained from blood. The CDR3 sequence: CATRDSVVSYNEQFF. CDR3 nucleotide sequence: TGTGCCACCAGGGACTCTGTCGTATCCTACAATGAGCAGTTCTTC.